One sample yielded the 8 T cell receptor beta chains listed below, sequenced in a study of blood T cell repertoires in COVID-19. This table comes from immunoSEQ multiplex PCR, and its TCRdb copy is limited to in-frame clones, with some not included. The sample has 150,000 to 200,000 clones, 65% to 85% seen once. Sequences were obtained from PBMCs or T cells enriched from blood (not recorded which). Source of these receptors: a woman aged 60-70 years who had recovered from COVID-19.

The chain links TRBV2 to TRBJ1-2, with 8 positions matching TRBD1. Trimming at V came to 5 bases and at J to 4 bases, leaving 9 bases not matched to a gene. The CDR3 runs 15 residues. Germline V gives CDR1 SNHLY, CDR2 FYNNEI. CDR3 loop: CASSTGQGGGYGYTF. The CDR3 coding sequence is TGTGCCAGCAGTACCGGACAGGGCGGAGGCTATGGCTACACCTTC.

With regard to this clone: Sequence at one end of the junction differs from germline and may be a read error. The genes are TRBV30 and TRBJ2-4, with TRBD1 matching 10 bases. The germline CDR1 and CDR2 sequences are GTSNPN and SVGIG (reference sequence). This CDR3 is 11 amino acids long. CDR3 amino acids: CAWSHDRGQRF. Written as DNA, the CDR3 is TGTGCCTGGAGTCACGACAGGGGGCAGAGGTTC.

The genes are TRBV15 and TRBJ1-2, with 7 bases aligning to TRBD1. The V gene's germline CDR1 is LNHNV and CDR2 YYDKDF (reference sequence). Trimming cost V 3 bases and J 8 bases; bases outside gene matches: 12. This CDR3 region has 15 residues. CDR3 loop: CATSSSLIGTEGYTF. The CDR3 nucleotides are TGTGCCACCAGCAGCTCCCTCATCGGGACAGAAGGCTACACCTTC.

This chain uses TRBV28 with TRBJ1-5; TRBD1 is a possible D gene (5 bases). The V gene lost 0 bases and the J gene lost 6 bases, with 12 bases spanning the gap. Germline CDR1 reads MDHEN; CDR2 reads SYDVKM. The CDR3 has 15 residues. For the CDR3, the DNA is TGTGCCAGCAGTTTATGGGGCAGGGAGGGTCAGCCCCAGCATTTT. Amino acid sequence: CASSLWGREGQPQHF.

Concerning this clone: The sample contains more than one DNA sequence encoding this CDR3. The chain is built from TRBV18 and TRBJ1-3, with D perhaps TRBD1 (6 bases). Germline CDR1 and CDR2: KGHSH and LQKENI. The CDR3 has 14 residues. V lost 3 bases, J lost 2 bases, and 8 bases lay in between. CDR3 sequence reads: CASSPTGTGNTIYF. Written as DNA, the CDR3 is TGTGCCAGCTCACCCACAGGGACTGGAAACACCATATATTTT.

CDR3 region: CASSAGGPHEQYF. For the CDR3, the DNA is TGTGCCTCCTCAGCGGGAGGGCCCCACGAGCAGTACTTC. The chain couples TRBV30 to TRBJ2-7; the match to TRBD2 covers 10 bases. Losses at the gene ends were 7 bases for V and 5 bases for J; bases not matched to a gene: 8. The CDR3 runs 13 residues. CDR1 and CDR2 from the germline V gene are GTSNPN and SVGIG (reference sequence).

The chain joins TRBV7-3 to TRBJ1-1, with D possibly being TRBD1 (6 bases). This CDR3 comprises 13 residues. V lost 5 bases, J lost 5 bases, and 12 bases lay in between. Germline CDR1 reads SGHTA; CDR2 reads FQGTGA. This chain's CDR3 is CASSPLQGTEAFF. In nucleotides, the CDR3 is TGTGCCAGCAGCCCACTGCAGGGGACTGAAGCTTTCTTT.

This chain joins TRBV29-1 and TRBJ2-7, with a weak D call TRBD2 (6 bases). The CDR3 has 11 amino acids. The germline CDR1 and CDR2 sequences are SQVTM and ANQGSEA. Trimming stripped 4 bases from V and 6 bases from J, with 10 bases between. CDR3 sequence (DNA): TGCAGCGTTGTTCGGGGAGGCGAGCAGTACTTC. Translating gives CSVVRGGEQYF.